Shown below are 17 T cell receptor beta chains from a single sample sequenced in a study of shared clonotypes between healthy human individuals. TCRdb's copy holds only in-frame clones and misses some; the assay was immunoSEQ multiplex PCR. The data show roughly 2.2 million clones, 85% to 95% seen once. Sequenced sample: naive CD4+ T cells from PBMCs. As for subset: CD45RA+ positively selected. The origin of the receptors is a man younger than 30 in good health. Some clones in this sample may be carry-over from other donors' samples.

CDR3 in DNA: TGTGCCAGCAGTGCCCGACTAGCGGGAGCTGAGACCCAGTACTTC. This sequence encodes CASSARLAGAETQYF. The V and J genes are TRBV25-1 and TRBJ2-5, with 12 positions matching TRBD2. The CDR3 is 15 residues long. From germline, CDR1 is MGHDK and CDR2 SYGVNS. The V and J ends lost 4 bases and 5 bases, in that order; junction bases with no gene match: 5.

The gene calls are TRBV5-6 and TRBJ2-7; 8 nucleotides line up with TRBD1. Per the germline V gene, CDR1 is SGHDT and CDR2 is YYEEEE. The CDR3 totals 14 residues. V shed 0 bases, J shed 6 bases, and the junction held 5 bases outside the gene matches. DNA for the CDR3: TGTGCCAGCAGCTTGGGACAGGGGATCCGCGAGCAGTACTTC. Its translation: CASSLGQGIREQYF.

The CDR3 bases are TGTGCCAGCAGCTTGGCGACAGGGGCCTCCTACGAGCAGTACTTC. Amino acid sequence: CASSLATGASYEQYF. The chain carries TRBV5-4 and TRBJ2-7, with 8 bases lining up with TRBD1. J lost 0 bases, V lost 0 bases, and 2 bases had no gene match. The CDR3 totals 15 residues. CDR1 and CDR2 (germline): SGHNT, YYREEE (reference sequence). The whole variable domain, filled in from reference TRBV5-4 and TRBJ2-7, reads ETGVTQSPTHLIKTRGQQVTLRCSSQSGHNTVSWYQQALGQGPQFIFQYYREEENGRGNFPPRFSGLQFPNYSSELNVNALELDDSALYLCASSLATGASYEQYFGPGTRLTVT.

V usage is TRBV6-1 and J usage is TRBJ1-2, with D maybe TRBD1 (6 bases). Germline V gene sequence: CDR1 MNHNS, CDR2 SASEGT. CDR3 size: 16 residues. V lost 3 bases and J lost 4, with 18 bases in between. For the CDR3, the DNA is TGTGCCAGCAGTGATGACGGGGGCCCCCCAACCTATGGCTACACCTTC. It translates to CASSDDGGPPTYGYTF.

The chain joins TRBV7-9 to TRBJ2-5; 11 bases agree with TRBD2. The CDR3 extends over 17 amino acids. Germline loops: CDR1 SEHNR, CDR2 FQNEAQ (reference sequence). Trimming at V came to 5 bases and at J to 0 bases, leaving 8 bases not matched to a gene. The CDR3: CASSRGVAGGYQETQYF. The CDR3 DNA follows: TGTGCCAGCAGCCGTGGAGTAGCGGGAGGGTACCAAGAGACCCAGTACTTC.

The gene calls are TRBV14 and TRBJ2-1; 7 bases match TRBD1. Losses at the gene ends were 4 bases for V and 8 bases for J; bases not matched to a gene: 14. CDR3 size: 16 residues. CDR1 is SGHDN, CDR2 FVKESK, per germline. In nucleotides, the CDR3 is TGTGCCAGCAGCCGATTAGTAAGACAGGGTGGTGATGAGCAGTTCTTC. Protein sequence: CASSRLVRQGGDEQFF. The full variable domain, with the rest looked up from reference TRBV14 and TRBJ2-1, is EAGVTQFPSHSVIEKGQTVTLRCDPISGHDNLYWYRRVMGKEIKFLLHFVKESKQDESGMPNNRFLAERTGGTYSTLKVQPAELEDSGVYFCASSRLVRQGGDEQFFGPGTRLTVL.

The V call is TRBV7-6, the J call TRBJ2-3; 10 bases are a match to TRBD2. V lost 5 bases and J lost 2; bases outside the gene matches: 4. The CDR3 is 15 amino acids. The V gene's germline CDR1 is SGHVS and CDR2 FNYEAQ. The CDR3 nucleotides are TGTGCCAGCAGCCCTAGCGGGGGCTTCACAGATACGCAGTATTTT. This encodes CASSPSGGFTDTQYF. The full variable domain, with the rest looked up from reference TRBV7-6 and TRBJ2-3, is GAGVSQSPRYKVTKRGQDVALRCDPISGHVSLYWYRQALGQGPEFLTYFNYEAQQDKSGLPNDRFSAERPEGSISTLTIQRTEQRDSAMYRCASSPSGGFTDTQYFGPGTRLTVL.

V is TRBV7-9 and J is TRBJ2-7; 10 nucleotides align to TRBD2. Germline trimming cut 5 bases from V and 2 bases from J; bases unmatched to any gene: 6. The germline CDR1 and CDR2 sequences are SEHNR and FQNEAQ (reference sequence). This CDR3 spans 15 amino acids. CDR3 amino acids: CASSPGLANTYEQYF. The CDR3 DNA reads as TGTGCCAGCAGCCCGGGACTAGCGAACACCTACGAGCAGTACTTC.

The V gene is TRBV5-1, the J gene TRBJ2-1; D possibly corresponds to TRBD2 (6 bases). Between the trimmed V and J ends, which lost 5 bases and 2 bases, there was a span of 17 bases. Germline CDR1 SGHRS, CDR2 YFSETQ. CDR3 size: 16 residues. CDR3 bases: TGCGCCAGCAGGCCGGTCACACGGGGGACCTACAATGAGCAGTTCTTC. It yields the protein CASRPVTRGTYNEQFF.

A note on this clone: The identical CDR3 is also encoded by other nucleotide sequences in the sample. The chain has TRBV5-5 and TRBJ2-3; D remains unclear. Between the trimmed V and J ends, which lost 0 bases and 1 base, there was a span of 6 bases. The CDR3 totals 14 residues. The germline gives CDR1 SGHKS, CDR2 YYEKEE (reference sequence). For the CDR3, the DNA is TGTGCCAGCAGCTTGGACAGTCGCACAGATACGCAGTATTTT. This gives the protein CASSLDSRTDTQYF.

The rearrangement joins TRBV5-1 to TRBJ2-5; D gene ambiguous. In germline, CDR1 is SGHRS, CDR2 YFSETQ. The CDR3 is 14 amino acids. Deletions cut 3 bases from V and 3 bases from J, with 12 bases between. CDR3 sequence: CASSSSASEETQYF. CDR3 nucleotide sequence: TGCGCCAGCAGCTCTTCGGCAAGCGAAGAGACCCAGTACTTC.

This chain joins TRBV9 and TRBJ1-2; D gene uncertain. The CDR3 consists of 15 residues. In germline, CDR1 is SGDLS, CDR2 YYNGEE. The ends were cut back, 0 bases at V and 3 bases at J, with 12 bases in the middle. CDR3 in DNA: TGTGCCAGCAGCGTAGCGGGCGGATCGGACTATGGCTACACCTTC. Its translation is CASSVAGGSDYGYTF.

The chain employs TRBV27 and TRBJ1-1; D gene uncertain. The V end was cut by 3 bases, the J end by 0 bases, with 11 bases between. Looked up from germline, CDR1 is MNHEY and CDR2 is SMNVEV (reference sequence). This CDR3 region has 15 residues. The CDR3 sequence: CASSFPEYMNTEAFF. The DNA for the CDR3 is TGTGCCAGCAGTTTCCCGGAATACATGAACACTGAAGCTTTCTTT.

A word on this clone: Other DNA sequences in this specimen translate into the identical CDR3. The chain is built from TRBV20-1 and TRBJ2-7; D is perhaps TRBD2 (6 bases). Looked up from germline, CDR1 is DFQATT and CDR2 is SNEGSKA (reference sequence). CDR3 size: 11 residues. V lost 5 bases to trimming and J lost 4 bases, with 9 bases between them. CDR3 in amino acids: CSASGAYEQYF. In nucleotides, the CDR3 is TGCAGTGCTTCGGGAGCTTACGAGCAGTACTTC.

The V gene is TRBV6-5, the J gene TRBJ1-2; D uncertain. Germline values: CDR1 MNHEY, CDR2 SVGAGI. V lost 5 bases and J 3 bases, leaving 10 bases between the germline ends. The CDR3 consists of 13 residues. In nucleotides, the CDR3 is TGTGCCAGCAGTCCCTCAGCTTACTATGGCTACACCTTC. This encodes CASSPSAYYGYTF.

This clone was observed a few times. Other DNA variants within this sample encode the same CDR3. The chain is built from TRBV28 and TRBJ1-1, with TRBD1 as a possible D gene (5 bases). The CDR3 length is 11 residues. Germline V gene data show CDR1 as MDHEN and CDR2 as SYDVKM. V lost 7 bases to trimming and J lost 5 bases, with 8 bases between them. CDR3 in amino acids: CASTTGTEAFF. The CDR3 DNA is TGTGCCAGCACCACAGGAACTGAAGCTTTCTTT.

The chain uses TRBV6-1 and TRBJ1-4, with D unresolved. This CDR3 has 14 residues. Germline-derived CDR1 and CDR2 are MNHNS and SASEGT. With 7 bases removed from V and 4 bases from J, the gap between germline ends came to 13 bases. The CDR3 is CASKVEHFNEKLFF. The CDR3 nucleotides read TGTGCCAGCAAGGTCGAGCACTTTAATGAAAAACTGTTTTTT.